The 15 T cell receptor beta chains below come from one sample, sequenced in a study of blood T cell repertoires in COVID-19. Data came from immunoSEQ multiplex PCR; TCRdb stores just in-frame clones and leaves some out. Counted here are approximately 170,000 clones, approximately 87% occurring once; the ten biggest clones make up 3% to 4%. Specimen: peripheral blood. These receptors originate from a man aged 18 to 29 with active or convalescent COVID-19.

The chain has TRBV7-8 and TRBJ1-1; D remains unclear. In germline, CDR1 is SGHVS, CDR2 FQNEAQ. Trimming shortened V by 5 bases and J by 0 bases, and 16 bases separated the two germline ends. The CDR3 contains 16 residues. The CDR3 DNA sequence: TGTGCCAGCAGCCTCCAGGTCGTCGTTATGAACACTGAAGCTTTCTTT. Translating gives CASSLQVVVMNTEAFF. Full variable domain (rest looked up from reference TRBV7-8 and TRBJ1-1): GAGVSQSPRYKVAKRGQDVALRCDPISGHVSLFWYQQALGQGPEFLTYFQNEAQLDKSGLPSDRFFAERPEGSVSTLKIQRTQQEDSAVYLCASSLQVVVMNTEAFFGQGTRLTVV.

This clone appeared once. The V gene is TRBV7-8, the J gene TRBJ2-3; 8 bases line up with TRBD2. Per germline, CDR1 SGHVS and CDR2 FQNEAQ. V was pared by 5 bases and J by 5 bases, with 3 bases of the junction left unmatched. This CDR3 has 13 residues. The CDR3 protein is CASSPGTRDTQYF. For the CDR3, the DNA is TGTGCCAGCAGCCCCGGGACTAGAGATACGCAGTATTTT.

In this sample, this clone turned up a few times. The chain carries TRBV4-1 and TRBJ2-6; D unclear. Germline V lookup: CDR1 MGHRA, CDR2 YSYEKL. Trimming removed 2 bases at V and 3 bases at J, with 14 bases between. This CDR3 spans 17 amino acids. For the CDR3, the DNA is TGCGCCAGCAGCCAATTGGTACTTCCCGGTGGGGCCAACGTCCTGACTTTC. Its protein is CASSQLVLPGGANVLTF.

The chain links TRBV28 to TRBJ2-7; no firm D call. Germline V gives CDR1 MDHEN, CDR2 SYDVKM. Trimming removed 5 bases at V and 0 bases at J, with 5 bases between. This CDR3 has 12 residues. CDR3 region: CASSPGSYEQYV. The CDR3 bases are TGTGCCAGCAGTCCAGGCTCCTACGAGCAGTACGTC.

Here the CDR3 reads CASSPWTSGGETQYF. The CDR3 bases are TGTGCCAGCAGCCCCTGGACTAGCGGGGGGGAGACCCAGTACTTC. The genes are TRBV25-1 and TRBJ2-5; 14 bases fit TRBD2. Germline V lookup: CDR1 MGHDK, CDR2 SYGVNS. The CDR3 is made up of 15 amino acids. V trimming: 6 bases; J trimming: 5 bases; junction bases outside the gene matches: 5.

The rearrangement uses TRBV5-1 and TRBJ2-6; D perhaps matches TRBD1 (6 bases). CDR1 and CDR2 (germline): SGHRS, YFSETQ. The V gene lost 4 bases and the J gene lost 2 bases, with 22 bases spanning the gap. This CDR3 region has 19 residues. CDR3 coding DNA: TGCGCCAGCAGCACGGACGTACAGGGACAAGGGGCTGGGGCCAACGTCCTGACTTTC. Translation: CASSTDVQGQGAGANVLTF.

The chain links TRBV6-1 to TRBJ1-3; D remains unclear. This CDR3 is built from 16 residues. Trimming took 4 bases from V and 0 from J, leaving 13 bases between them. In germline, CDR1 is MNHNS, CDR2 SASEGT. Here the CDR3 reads CASSALTYGSGNTIYF. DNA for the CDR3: TGTGCCAGCAGTGCCCTGACATACGGCTCTGGAAACACCATATATTTT.

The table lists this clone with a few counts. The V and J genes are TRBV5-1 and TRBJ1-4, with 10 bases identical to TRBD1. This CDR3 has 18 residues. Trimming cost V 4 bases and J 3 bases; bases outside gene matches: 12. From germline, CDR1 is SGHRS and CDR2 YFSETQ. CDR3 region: CASSRQGAGFQANEKLFF. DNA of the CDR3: TGCGCCAGCAGCAGACAGGGGGCCGGATTCCAGGCTAATGAAAAACTGTTTTTT.

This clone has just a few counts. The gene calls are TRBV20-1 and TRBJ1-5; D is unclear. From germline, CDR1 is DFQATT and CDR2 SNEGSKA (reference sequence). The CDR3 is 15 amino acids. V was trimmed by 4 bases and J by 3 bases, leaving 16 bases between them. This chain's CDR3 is CSATELRGNNQPQHF. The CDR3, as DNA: TGCAGTGCTACTGAGCTGCGGGGAAACAATCAGCCCCAGCATTTT.

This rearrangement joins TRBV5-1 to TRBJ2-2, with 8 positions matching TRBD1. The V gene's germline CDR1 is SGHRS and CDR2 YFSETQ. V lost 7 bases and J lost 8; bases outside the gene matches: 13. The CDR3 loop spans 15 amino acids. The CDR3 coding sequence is TGCGCCAGCGGAACGTTACAGACAGGGGAAGGGGAGCTGTTTTTT. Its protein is CASGTLQTGEGELFF.

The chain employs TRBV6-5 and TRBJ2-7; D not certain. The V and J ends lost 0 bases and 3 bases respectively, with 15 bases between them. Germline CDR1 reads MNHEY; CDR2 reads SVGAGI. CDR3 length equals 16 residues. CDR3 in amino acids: CASSYSNPTPGYEQYF. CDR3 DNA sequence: TGTGCCAGCAGTTACTCTAACCCAACTCCGGGCTACGAGCAGTACTTC.

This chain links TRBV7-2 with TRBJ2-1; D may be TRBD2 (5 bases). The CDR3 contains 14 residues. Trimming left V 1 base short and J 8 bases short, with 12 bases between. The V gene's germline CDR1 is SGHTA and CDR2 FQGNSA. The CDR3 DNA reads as TGTGCCAGCAGCTTAGTTCCCGGGCGGGATGAGCAGTTCTTC. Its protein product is CASSLVPGRDEQFF.

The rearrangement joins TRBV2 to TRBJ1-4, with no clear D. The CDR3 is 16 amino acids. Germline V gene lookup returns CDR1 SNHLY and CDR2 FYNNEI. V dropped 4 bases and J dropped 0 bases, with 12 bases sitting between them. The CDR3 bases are TGTGCCAGCAGTGGCGGACTCGGGGCAACTAATGAAAAACTGTTTTTT. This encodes CASSGGLGATNEKLFF.

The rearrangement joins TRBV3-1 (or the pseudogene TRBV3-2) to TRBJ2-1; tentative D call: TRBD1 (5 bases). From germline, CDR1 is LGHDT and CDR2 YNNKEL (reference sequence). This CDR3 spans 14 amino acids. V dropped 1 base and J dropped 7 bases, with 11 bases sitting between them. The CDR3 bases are TGTGCCAGCAGCCAAGTCCAGGGAAGGAATGAGCAGTTCTTC. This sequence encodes CASSQVQGRNEQFF.

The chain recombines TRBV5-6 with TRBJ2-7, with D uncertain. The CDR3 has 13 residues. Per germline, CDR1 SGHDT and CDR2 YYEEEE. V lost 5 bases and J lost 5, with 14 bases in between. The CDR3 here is CASRFRSSHEQYF. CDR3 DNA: TGTGCCAGCAGGTTTCGGAGTTCCCACGAGCAGTACTTC.